Listed below are T cell receptor beta chains from one sample, sequenced in a study of identical twins. A single record per CDR3 protein comes from TCRdb applying MiXCR to the 5' RACE reads. The sample consists of about 720,000 distinct CDR3 sequences, 15% to 20% of them appearing once. These sequences were also reported in another study, on T cells expressing NK-cell markers.

The specimen was PBMCs. The receptor set was obtained from a woman under 30 in good health. Both conserved end residues are part of each CDR3. A D gene is named only where the DNA matches it firmly. The listing skips clone size in some rows; elsewhere it reads once, few, many or a size class.

clone_size: -
j_call: TRBJ2-1
v_call: TRBV5-1
d_call: TRBD2
cdr3_nt: TGCGCCAGCAGCGCGACTAGCGGGGGGCCCTACAATGAGCAGTTCTTC
cdr3_aa: CASSATSGGPYNEQFF

clone_size: few
j_call: TRBJ2-1
v_call: TRBV5-1
d_call: TRBD2
cdr3_nt: TGCGCCAGCAGCCAAGGACTAGCGGGGGGGACAAATGAGCAGTTCTTC
cdr3_aa: CASSQGLAGGTNEQFF

clone_size: few
j_call: TRBJ1-1
v_call: TRBV6-5
d_call: -
cdr3_nt: TGTGCCAGCAGTTACTCGGGTGTAGGGTGGGAGGGCACTGAAGCTTTCTTT
cdr3_aa: CASSYSGVGWEGTEAFF

clone_size: -
j_call: TRBJ2-5
v_call: TRBV6-2/TRBV6-3
d_call: -
cdr3_nt: TGTGCCAGCAGTTATCTGGATGGGGGGGCGGAGGAGACCCAGTACTTC
cdr3_aa: CASSYLDGGAEETQYF

clone_size: -
j_call: TRBJ1-2
v_call: TRBV15
d_call: -
cdr3_nt: TGTGCCACCACCCCCCGCGGCGGCCCGGCGGATGACTACACCTTC
cdr3_aa: CATTPRGGPADDYTF

clone_size: -
j_call: TRBJ2-5
v_call: TRBV20-1
d_call: TRBD2
cdr3_nt: TGCAGTGCCATGACTAGCGGGAAATTCGGGGAGACCCAGTACTTC
cdr3_aa: CSAMTSGKFGETQYF

clone_size: few
j_call: TRBJ2-5
v_call: TRBV6-5
d_call: TRBD2
cdr3_nt: TGTGCCAGCAGTTACGCTAGCGGTCGGCAAGAGACCCAGTACTTC
cdr3_aa: CASSYASGRQETQYF

clone_size: -
j_call: TRBJ1-1
v_call: TRBV14
d_call: -
cdr3_nt: TGTGCCAGCAGCCCCGGGGAACACCTCGTTGGAGCTTTCTTT
cdr3_aa: CASSPGEHLVGAFF

clone_size: -
j_call: TRBJ2-2
v_call: TRBV4-3
d_call: TRBD2
cdr3_nt: TGCGCCAGCACCTGGTATGCGGGAGGGATCCGGATCGGATTTACCGGGGAGCTGTTTTTT
cdr3_aa: CASTWYAGGIRIGFTGELFF

clone_size: few
j_call: TRBJ2-1
v_call: TRBV6-1
d_call: -
cdr3_nt: TGTGCCAGCAGTGAGGTACTCAAAAAGTCCTACAATGAGCAGTTCTTC
cdr3_aa: CASSEVLKKSYNEQFF

clone_size: few
j_call: TRBJ2-1
v_call: TRBV6-1
d_call: -
cdr3_nt: TGTGCCAGCAGTCGAAGTCAGGGTGGCTACAATGAGCAGTTCTTC
cdr3_aa: CASSRSQGGYNEQFF

clone_size: few
j_call: TRBJ1-1
v_call: TRBV5-1
d_call: TRBD1
cdr3_nt: TGCGCCAGCAGCCCCCGGACAGGGGGTGAGGATGAAGCTTTCTTT
cdr3_aa: CASSPRTGGEDEAFF

clone_size: -
j_call: TRBJ1-2
v_call: TRBV29-1
d_call: -
cdr3_nt: TGCAGCGTCGGGGACTTGGATGGCTACACCTTC
cdr3_aa: CSVGDLDGYTF

clone_size: few
j_call: TRBJ1-5
v_call: TRBV12-5
d_call: -
cdr3_nt: TGTGCTAGTCGGACCGGGGATGGAGTGCCCCAGCATTTT
cdr3_aa: CASRTGDGVPQHF

clone_size: few
j_call: TRBJ2-3
v_call: TRBV6-7
d_call: TRBD2
cdr3_nt: TGTGCCAGCAGTTACTCCGGGGCGGGAGTGGGTGGCGGCACAGATACGCAGTATTTT
cdr3_aa: CASSYSGAGVGGGTDTQYF

clone_size: -
j_call: TRBJ1-1
v_call: TRBV20-1
d_call: -
cdr3_nt: TGCAGTGCGAGTGACGGGAACACTGAAGCTTTCTTT
cdr3_aa: CSASDGNTEAFF

clone_size: -
j_call: TRBJ2-7
v_call: TRBV5-1
d_call: -
cdr3_nt: TGCGCCAGCAGCTTGACAGGGGAGGGCTACGAGCAGTACTTC
cdr3_aa: CASSLTGEGYEQYF

clone_size: -
j_call: TRBJ2-1
v_call: TRBV10-1
d_call: -
cdr3_nt: TGCGCCAGCAGCCAAGGCCTTTCTGAGCAGTTCTTC
cdr3_aa: CASSQGLSEQFF

clone_size: -
j_call: TRBJ2-1
v_call: TRBV9
d_call: TRBD2
cdr3_nt: TGTGCCAGCAGCCCTCGCGCCGGACTAGCGGGGGGGCTCCCGTTCTTC
cdr3_aa: CASSPRAGLAGGLPFF

clone_size: few
j_call: TRBJ2-3
v_call: TRBV20-1
d_call: -
cdr3_nt: TGCAGTGCTGAAATAGGGTTGGGCACAGATACGCAGTATTTT
cdr3_aa: CSAEIGLGTDTQYF

clone_size: -
j_call: TRBJ1-2
v_call: TRBV6-1
d_call: TRBD1
cdr3_nt: TGTGCCAGCAGTCCCGGGCAGGGGGCTCCCAACACCTTC
cdr3_aa: CASSPGQGAPNTF

clone_size: few
j_call: TRBJ1-6
v_call: TRBV27
d_call: -
cdr3_nt: TGTGCCAGCAGGGTTACCTATAATTCACCCCTCCACTTT
cdr3_aa: CASRVTYNSPLHF

clone_size: -
j_call: TRBJ1-1
v_call: TRBV27
d_call: TRBD1
cdr3_nt: TGTGCCAGCAGTCCGGACGGACAGGGTTTGAACACTGAAGCTTTCTTT
cdr3_aa: CASSPDGQGLNTEAFF

clone_size: few
j_call: TRBJ2-7
v_call: TRBV5-1
d_call: -
cdr3_nt: TGCGCCAGCAAGCTTGGTATGTCAGCGGGTGGGACCTACGAGCAGTACTTC
cdr3_aa: CASKLGMSAGGTYEQYF

clone_size: -
j_call: TRBJ2-3
v_call: TRBV24-1
d_call: TRBD1
cdr3_nt: TGTGCCACCAGTGAACCCGGGACAGGCCCTACAGATACGCAGTATTTT
cdr3_aa: CATSEPGTGPTDTQYF